Listed below are T cell receptor beta chains from one sample, sequenced in a study of blood T cell repertoires in COVID-19. Profiling relied on immunoSEQ multiplex PCR, and the TCRdb table lists in-frame clones only, not all of them. The table includes 250,000 to 300,000 clones, around 83% detected once. The sample was peripheral blood. Every receptor here comes from a man younger than 35 with active or convalescent COVID-19. Both conserved end residues are trimmed from each CDR3. The order of the fields is CDR3 protein, V gene.

CDR3 protein: ASSQAPDRQETQY
V gene: TRBV3-1/TRBV3-2

CDR3 protein: ASRGGVGTSTDTQY
V gene: TRBV6-6

CDR3 protein: ASALKGTTNSPLH
V gene: TRBV19

CDR3 protein: SVISTRRQF
V gene: TRBV29-1

CDR3 protein: ASSLAGSPETQY
V gene: TRBV7-9

CDR3 protein: ASTRGGGFSYEQY
V gene: TRBV10-2

CDR3 protein: ASNGGGTQY
V gene: TRBV27

CDR3 protein: ASRQGLSGYT
V gene: TRBV2

CDR3 protein: ATQGGFTGTEAF
V gene: TRBV6-5

CDR3 protein: SVAGSQVDTQY
V gene: TRBV29-1

CDR3 protein: ASRLEYPRTGELF
V gene: TRBV6-5

CDR3 protein: ASGVRSWSNEQF
V gene: TRBV11-3

CDR3 protein: ASSLGPRGSGNTIY
V gene: TRBV7-2

CDR3 protein: ASTLTRGSAEAF
V gene: TRBV7-9

CDR3 protein: ASGLGIKQPYTEAF
V gene: TRBV12-5

CDR3 protein: ASSVLAGGLGAKNIQY
V gene: TRBV19